This entry concerns a single T cell receptor beta chain. The antigen is unknown. This entry comes from a study of Tregs in tolerant kidney transplant recipients. Study-level results: Biological reproducibility was not directly addressed, but technical replication error appeared minimal.

Clones were read by immunoSEQ multiplex PCR, and TCRdb kept only the in-frame ones, dropping some. The data contain around 70,000 clones, approximately 92% of them singletons. Germline values: CDR1 KGHSY, CDR2 FQNENV. CDR3 length: 13 amino acids. V shed 4 bases and J 6 bases; nucleotides not matched to a gene: 5. The genes are TRBV16 and TRBJ1-2, with 7 bases matching TRBD1. The source of this sequence is a human donor who received a combined kidney and bone marrow transplant. Sequences were derived from CD8+ T cells from blood, sampled before the transplant. The CDR3 region has the DNA TGTGCCAGCAGCCGACAGGGCGGGGATGGCTACACCTTC. It encodes CASSRQGGDGYTF.